This T cell receptor beta chain appears in the sequencing data of a study of cytomegalovirus exposure and HLA in healthy donors. Study results and limitations: Later analysis demonstrated an association between a missense DCLRE1C variant and TCR beta V- and J-gene trimming. Using a false discovery rate of 0.05, a later analysis showed that 16,951 TCR beta sequences were associated with HLA alleles. Analyzed later, most CMV-associated TCR beta chains appeared HLA-restricted. Earlier analysis yielded a pattern in which most TCR beta V segments were productive about 87% or about 30% of the time.

About this clone: Its antigen is undetermined.

The CDR3 has 17 residues. Researchers ran the PCR with 60 Vbeta and 13 Jbeta primers. Measured with immunoSEQ multiplex PCR; TCRdb has only the in-frame clones, and not every one. The sample's table shows approximately 42,000 clones. The origin of this receptor is a male donor in good health and CMV-seronegative. The rearrangement links TRBV21-1 to TRBJ2-1; the table's D call, TRBD2, has no DNA check behind it. TRBV21-1 is marked as a pseudogene. The specimen sequenced was PBMCs. The CDR3 sequence is CASSKEDAGADYNEQFF. The CDR3 bases are TGTGCCAGCAGCAAAGAGGATGCGGGGGCCGACTACAATGAGCAGTTCTTC.